The 2 T cell receptor beta chains below come from one sample, sequenced in a study of T cells in Graves' hyperthyroidism and ophthalmopathy (dated by TCRdb to the late 2010s). Libraries came from multiplex PCR. Sequencing was performed on an Illumina HiSeq 2000. The TCR beta CDR3 regions were amplified from the RNA transcripts. A first-round RT-PCR of the TCR CDR3 used the HTBI primer set with the Qiagen OneStep RT-PCR kit. Through fastp at Q25 and MiXCR, TCRdb rebuilt clones from the public reads, retaining in-frame beta chains. Records with the same CDR3 protein are collapsed into one entry carrying the most frequent genes and DNA. A total of about 500,000 distinct CDR3 sequences appear in this sample, approximately 14% of them only once. Around 17% of the sample rests with the top ten. Specimen: blood. The receptors here all came from a woman younger than 35 with Graves' hyperthyroidism.

The V gene is TRBV29-1, the J gene TRBJ1-2; D gene ambiguous. Germline V gene sequence: CDR1 SQVTM, CDR2 ANQGSEA. The CDR3 sequence is 16 residues long. V dropped 3 bases and J dropped 4 bases, with 21 bases sitting between them. Here the CDR3 DNA reads TGCAGCGTTGATGTTGCCGGAGGTTGGGCAAGCTATGGCTACACCTTC. This encodes CSVDVAGGWASYGYTF.

The chain has TRBV7-9 and TRBJ1-2; 7 nucleotides line up with TRBD1. This CDR3 is 15 amino acids long. Per the germline V gene, CDR1 is SEHNR and CDR2 is FQNEAQ (reference sequence). After removal of 3 bases from V and 4 bases from J, the junction contained 8 bases not matched to a gene. DNA for the CDR3: TGTGCCAGCAGCTTGACGGGGACAGTCTTCTATGGCTACACCTTC. Translated: CASSLTGTVFYGYTF.